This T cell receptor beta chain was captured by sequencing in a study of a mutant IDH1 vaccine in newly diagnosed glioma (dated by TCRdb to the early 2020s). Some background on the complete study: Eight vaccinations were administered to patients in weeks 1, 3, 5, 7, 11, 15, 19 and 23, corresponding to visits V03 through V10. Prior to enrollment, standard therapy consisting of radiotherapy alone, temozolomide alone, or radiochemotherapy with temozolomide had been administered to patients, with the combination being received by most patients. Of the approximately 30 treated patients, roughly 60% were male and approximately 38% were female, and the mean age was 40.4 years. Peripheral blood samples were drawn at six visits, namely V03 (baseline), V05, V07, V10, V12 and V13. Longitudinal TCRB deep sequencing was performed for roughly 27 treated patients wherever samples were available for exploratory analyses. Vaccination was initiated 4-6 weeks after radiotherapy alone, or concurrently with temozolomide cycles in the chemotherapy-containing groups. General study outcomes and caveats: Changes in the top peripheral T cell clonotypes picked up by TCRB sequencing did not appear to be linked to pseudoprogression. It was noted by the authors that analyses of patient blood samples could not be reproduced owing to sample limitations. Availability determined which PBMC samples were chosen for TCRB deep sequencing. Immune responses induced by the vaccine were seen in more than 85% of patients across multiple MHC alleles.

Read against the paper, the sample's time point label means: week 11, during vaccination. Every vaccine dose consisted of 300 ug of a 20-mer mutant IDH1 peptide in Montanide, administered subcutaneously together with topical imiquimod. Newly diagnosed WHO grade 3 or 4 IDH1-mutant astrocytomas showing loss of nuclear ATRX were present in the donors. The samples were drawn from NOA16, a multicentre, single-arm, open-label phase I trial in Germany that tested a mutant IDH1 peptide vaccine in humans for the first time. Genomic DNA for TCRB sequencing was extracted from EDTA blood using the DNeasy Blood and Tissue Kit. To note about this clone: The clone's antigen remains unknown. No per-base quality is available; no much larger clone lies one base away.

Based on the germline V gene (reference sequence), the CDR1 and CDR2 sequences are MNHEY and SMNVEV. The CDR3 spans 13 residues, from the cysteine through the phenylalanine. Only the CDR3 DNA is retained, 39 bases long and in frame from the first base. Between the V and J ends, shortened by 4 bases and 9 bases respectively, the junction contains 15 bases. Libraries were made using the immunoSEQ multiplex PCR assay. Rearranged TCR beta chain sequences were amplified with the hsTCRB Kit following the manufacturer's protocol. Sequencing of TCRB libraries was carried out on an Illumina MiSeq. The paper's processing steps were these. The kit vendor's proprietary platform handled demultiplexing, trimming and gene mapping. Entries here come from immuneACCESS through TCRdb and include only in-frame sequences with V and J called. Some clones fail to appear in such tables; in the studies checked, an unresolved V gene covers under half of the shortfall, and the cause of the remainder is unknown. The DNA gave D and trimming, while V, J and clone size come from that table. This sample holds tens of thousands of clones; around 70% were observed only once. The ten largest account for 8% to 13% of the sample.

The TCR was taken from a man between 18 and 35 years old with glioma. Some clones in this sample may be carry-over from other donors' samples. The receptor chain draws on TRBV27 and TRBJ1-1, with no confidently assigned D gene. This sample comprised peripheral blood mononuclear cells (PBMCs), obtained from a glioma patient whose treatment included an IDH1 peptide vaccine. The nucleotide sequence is TGTGCCAGCAGTTGGAGTACGGTAAGCCAAGCTTTCTTT. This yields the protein CASSWSTVSQAFF.